A single sample is the source of the 5 T cell receptor beta chains below, sequenced in a study of blood T cell repertoires in COVID-19. Sequencing was performed with immunoSEQ multiplex PCR; in TCRdb, only in-frame clones are kept and a portion is missing. In the table there are roughly 59,000 clones, roughly four fifths of which are singletons. Input material: peripheral blood. All receptors derive from a woman between 45 and 60 years old with active or convalescent COVID-19.

This clone was observed a few times. V and J are TRBV5-4 and TRBJ2-7; TRBD2 might be the D (6 bases). Trimming pared 5 bases from V and 1 base from J, leaving 13 bases between. CDR3 length: 14 residues. Germline V gene sequence: CDR1 SGHNT, CDR2 YYREEE (reference sequence). The CDR3 DNA is TGTGCCAGCAGACGGAGGGACGGTTCCTACGAGCAGTACTTC. It codes for CASRRRDGSYEQYF.

The chain links TRBV11-3 to TRBJ2-3; the D gene is possibly TRBD1 (5 bases). The CDR3 loop spans 13 amino acids. With 5 bases removed from V and 4 bases from J, the gap between germline ends came to 10 bases. Germline V CDR1 and CDR2: SGHNT, YENEEA. The CDR3: CASSGHSADTQYF. CDR3 bases: TGTGCCAGCAGCGGACACAGTGCAGATACGCAGTATTTT.

This clone showed up just a few times. V is TRBV30 and J is TRBJ1-2; 7 bases match TRBD1. J was trimmed by 1 base and V by 1 base; bases with no gene match: 12. Germline CDR1 and CDR2: GTSNPN and SVGIG (reference sequence). The CDR3 has 17 residues. The DNA of the CDR3 is TGTGCCTGGAGTGGGACAGGAGGCGCAAAACTTAACTATGGCTACACCTTC. Encoded protein: CAWSGTGGAKLNYGYTF.

This rearrangement joins TRBV30 to TRBJ2-7; D unresolved. Germline V gives CDR1 GTSNPN, CDR2 SVGIG (reference sequence). V lost 0 bases, J lost 3 bases, and 6 bases lay in between. This CDR3 is 12 amino acids long. CDR3 in DNA: TGTGCCTGGAGTGTAAGCTTCTACGAGCAGTACTTC. It yields the protein CAWSVSFYEQYF.

V and J are TRBV5-1 and TRBJ1-2; D might be TRBD1 (6 bases). The germline V gene encodes CDR1 SGHRS and CDR2 YFSETQ. The CDR3 sequence is 12 residues long. V shed 0 bases and J shed 8 bases, with 8 bases lying between them. The CDR3 here is CASSLAGDGYTF. CDR3 coding DNA: TGCGCCAGCAGCTTGGCAGGGGACGGCTACACCTTC.